This T cell receptor beta chain was profiled in a study of identical twins. The CDR3 loop spans 14 amino acids. Unmatched junction bases numbered 7, after V lost 7 bases and J lost 4 bases. Via MiXCR, TCRdb re-called the 5' RACE reads, giving one row per CDR3 protein. The repertoire includes about 890,000 distinct CDR3 sequences, approximately 13% of them detected once, and about 1.5% sits in the top ten. This clonotype was detected a few times. The sample was also reused in another study, on yellow fever vaccine responses in identical twins.

V usage is TRBV12-3 or TRBV12-4 and J usage is TRBJ1-3; 7 nucleotides match TRBD1. The material sequenced was PBMCs. This clonotype was obtained from a young woman in good health. This chain's CDR3 is CASTSTGYGNTIYF. In DNA, the CDR3 is TGTGCCAGCACTTCGACAGGGTACGGAAACACCATATATTTT.